This entry is about one T cell receptor (beta chain). All enrollees were about 18 to 95 years old and from 24 US areas. Authors' analysis steps: Scientists estimated how many nucleated cells there were by amplifying reference gene primers. Libraries were prepared by immunoSEQ multiplex PCR; TCRdb keeps only in-frame clonotypes and omits some of them. That table furnishes V, J and clone size, whereas the DNA furnished D and trimming. The top ten clones hold over 3% of a sample with 230,000 or so clones, 80% to 90% of them seen once. These data are taken from a study of blood T cell repertoires in COVID-19. Study-wide context: Specimens from acute and convalescent COVID-19 originated in the United States, Italy and Spain. Nucleic acid was either cDNA or gDNA, and it came from T cells, B-cell-depleted T cells, or PBMCs.

Trimming cost V 5 bases and J 4 bases; bases outside gene matches: 6. This CDR3 has 16 residues. CDR1 and CDR2 (germline): KGHSH, LQKENI. The receptor comes from a woman between 40 and 50 years old with acute COVID-19. Sequencing was performed on PBMCs or T cells enriched from blood (not recorded which). The chain uses TRBV18 and TRBJ1-3, with 12 bases identical to TRBD1. The chain's CDR3 is CASSSGTGGAGNTIYF. CDR3 coding DNA: TGTGCCAGCTCATCAGGGACAGGGGGCGCCGGAAACACCATATATTTT.